This T cell receptor beta chain was captured in a study of cytomegalovirus exposure and HLA in healthy donors. Findings and caveats of the study: A later analysis revealed that TCR association rates differed between HLA loci, peaking at DRB1 and bottoming out at HLA-C.

In the case of this clone: Its cognate antigen is unknown.

The germline V and J ends were trimmed by 2 bases and 1 base, with 17 bases remaining between them. From germline, CDR1 is LNHDA and CDR2 SQIVND (reference sequence). The CDR3 is made up of 17 amino acids. PCR amplification relied on 60 Vbeta primers (plus 13 Jbeta primers). The repertoire was sequenced with immunoSEQ multiplex PCR; TCRdb's copy has only in-frame clones and lacks some. The table shows more than 95,000 clones, with about 84% occurring only once. This rearrangement joins TRBV19 to TRBJ1-1, with a possible D match to TRBD1 (5 bases). The sequenced material came from PBMCs. This sequence was found in a man aged 18 to 30 in good health and CMV-seropositive. This CDR3 is CASSIRGGGGQNTEAFF. The CDR3 bases are TGTGCCAGTAGTATAAGGGGCGGTGGTGGGCAGAACACTGAAGCTTTCTTT.